The 17 T cell receptor beta chains presented below share a single source sample, sequenced in a study of spatial heterogeneity in lung cancer. TCRdb recomputed calls from the 5' RACE reads with MiXCR, one row per CDR3 protein. The data show some 7,300 distinct CDR3 sequences, 15% to 20% seen once. Noted time point: sample taken at primary tumor resection. Unsorted tumor, nontumor lung tissue or cryopreserved PBMC supplied the whole RNA. Source: PBMCs, taken at surgery. These receptor sequences come from a female donor with early-stage non-small cell lung cancer.

The chain uses TRBV7-8 and TRBJ2-5, with D possibly being TRBD2 (6 bases). The CDR3 length is 15 residues. Deletions cut 3 bases from V and 2 bases from J, with 13 bases between. Germline V gives CDR1 SGHVS, CDR2 FQNEAQ. CDR3 bases: TGTGCCAGCAGCTTCGACACGGGGGTTCAAGAGACCCAGTACTTC. It encodes CASSFDTGVQETQYF.

This chain joins TRBV6-2 or TRBV6-3 and TRBJ1-1; weak D call: TRBD1 (5 bases). The CDR3 consists of 14 residues. V lost 5 bases and J 4 bases, leaving 14 bases between the germline ends. CDR1 is MNHEY and CDR2 is SVGEGT in the germline V gene. The CDR3 protein is CASSTWGPTTEAFF. CDR3 nucleotides: TGTGCCAGCAGTACGTGGGGACCTACCACTGAAGCTTTCTTT.

By share, this clonotype counts as medium-sized. The J gene is TRBJ2-1, the V gene TRBV3-1, with D uncertain. The V gene lost 5 bases and the J gene lost 0 bases, with 14 bases spanning the gap. The germline V gene encodes CDR1 LGHDT and CDR2 YNNKEL (reference sequence). The CDR3 is 16 residues long. CDR3 bases: TGTGCCAGCAGCGTCCGAGGAGAGGTCTCCTACAATGAGCAGTTCTTC. Residues: CASSVRGEVSYNEQFF.

This clonotype is labeled as medium-sized (0.01 to 0.1%). The chain carries TRBV29-1 and TRBJ2-5; D may match TRBD1 or TRBD2 (6 bases each). The germline V gene has CDR1 SQVTM and CDR2 ANQGSEA. There are 13 residues in the CDR3. Deletions cut 6 bases from V and 2 bases from J, with 13 bases between. The CDR3 region is CSVGAGLQETQYF. CDR3 DNA: TGCAGCGTGGGGGCGGGACTGCAAGAGACCCAGTACTTC.

The chain combines TRBV18 with TRBJ2-5; D gene unclear. The length of the CDR3 is 11 residues. The germline V gene has CDR1 KGHSH and CDR2 LQKENI. V was trimmed by 1 base and J by 5 bases, leaving 2 bases between them. CDR3 in DNA: TGTGCCAGCTCACCACGGGAGACCCAGTACTTC. Translating gives CASSPRETQYF.

This clonotype was counted many times. The V and J genes are TRBV21-1 and TRBJ1-1; TRBD1 is the table's D call, not checked against the DNA. TRBV21-1 is a listed pseudogene. This CDR3 comprises 10 residues. The CDR3 loop is CAPGGAEAFF. In DNA, the CDR3 is TGTGCCCCCGGGGGGGCTGAAGCTTTCTTT.

V is TRBV7-2 and J is TRBJ2-1, with 12 bases matching TRBD2. Germline-derived CDR1 and CDR2 are SGHTA and FQGNSA. The CDR3 runs to 16 residues. The J segment lost 9 bases and the V segment lost 0 bases, leaving 6 bases of the junction unmatched. In DNA, the CDR3 is TGTGCCAGCAGCTTAGCGGAACTAGCGGGAGGAATTGAGCAGTTCTTC. It encodes CASSLAELAGGIEQFF. The full variable domain, in which reference TRBV7-2 and TRBJ2-1 provide the parts outside the CDR3, is GAGVSQSPSNKVTEKGKDVELRCDPISGHTALYWYRQSLGQGLEFLIYFQGNSAPDKSGLPSDRFSAERTGGSVSTLTIQRTQQEDSAVYLCASSLAELAGGIEQFFGPGTRLTVL.

In its sample, this clonotype was seen a few times. The J gene is TRBJ2-5, the V gene TRBV5-6; D may be TRBD1 (7 bases). CDR3 length: 14 amino acids. Germline CDR1 reads SGHDT; CDR2 reads YYEEEE. Between the trimmed V and J ends, which lost 4 bases and 5 bases, there was a span of 15 bases. CDR3 DNA: TGTGCCAGCAGCCGGGGACAGCGGGCGGAGACCCAGTACTTC. This gives the protein CASSRGQRAETQYF.

This clonotype was counted at least ten times. This rearrangement joins TRBV20-1 to TRBJ2-1, with 8 nucleotides matching TRBD2. CDR3 size: 13 residues. The germline CDR1 and CDR2 sequences are DFQATT and SNEGSKA (reference sequence). The V gene end was trimmed by 6 bases and the J gene end by 9 bases; junction bases not matched to a gene: 10. In DNA, the CDR3 is TGCAGTGCACGGGAGCGGGAGTATACTGAGCAGTTCTTC. Encoded protein: CSAREREYTEQFF.

By frequency in the sample, this clonotype is medium-sized. The chain recombines TRBV24-1 with TRBJ2-2; D perhaps matches TRBD2 (6 bases). Trimming left V 1 base short and J 1 base short, with 9 bases between. Germline loops: CDR1 KGHDR, CDR2 SFDVKD. The CDR3 totals 16 residues. The CDR3 here is CATSDFGSGNTGELFF. The CDR3 nucleotides read TGTGCCACCAGTGATTTTGGTAGCGGGAACACCGGGGAGCTGTTTTTT.

This clonotype qualifies as medium-sized (0.01 to 0.1%). The chain is built from TRBV29-1 and TRBJ1-1; 10 bases line up with TRBD1. Losses at the gene ends were 7 bases for V and 6 bases for J; bases not matched to a gene: 8. From germline, CDR1 is SQVTM and CDR2 ANQGSEA. The CDR3 consists of 13 residues. For the CDR3, the DNA is TGCAGCGGGGACAGGGGTCGGCGCGCTGAAGCTTTCTTT. This encodes CSGDRGRRAEAFF.

By sample fraction, this clonotype is medium-sized. The chain has TRBV10-2 and TRBJ2-7; 8 positions agree with TRBD1. The length of the CDR3 is 14 residues. The germline CDR1 and CDR2 sequences are WSHSY and SAAADI. The J segment lost 3 bases and the V segment lost 2 bases, leaving 3 bases of the junction unmatched. CDR3 loop: CASSEAGGNYEQYF. The CDR3, as DNA: TGCGCCAGCAGTGAGGCAGGGGGCAACTACGAGCAGTACTTC.

This chain uses TRBV28 with TRBJ1-2, with D uncertain. V dropped 3 bases and J dropped 3 bases, with 8 bases sitting between them. Germline-derived CDR1 and CDR2 are MDHEN and SYDVKM. The CDR3 consists of 13 residues. This chain's CDR3 is CASSFGQYYGYTF. CDR3 DNA sequence: TGTGCCAGCAGTTTCGGCCAGTACTATGGCTACACCTTC.

This clonotype ranks as medium-sized. The chain has TRBV7-9 and TRBJ2-1; 7 positions match TRBD1. V was pared by 2 bases and J by 4 bases, with 2 bases of the junction left unmatched. Germline V gene data show CDR1 as SEHNR and CDR2 as FQNEAQ (reference sequence). The CDR3 spans 14 residues. This CDR3 is CASSLMGQYNEQFF. The CDR3 DNA is TGTGCCAGCAGCTTAATGGGACAGTACAATGAGCAGTTCTTC.

This clonotype is categorized as medium-sized. The chain combines TRBV2 with TRBJ2-7; 7 bases fit TRBD1. Germline CDR1 reads SNHLY; CDR2 reads FYNNEI. This CDR3 contains 14 residues. Germline trimming cut 6 bases from V and 5 bases from J; bases unmatched to any gene: 10. CDR3: CASSPMTGRDEQYF. As DNA, the CDR3 is TGTGCCAGCAGCCCGATGACAGGGCGGGACGAGCAGTACTTC. The full variable domain, with the rest looked up from reference TRBV2 and TRBJ2-7, is EPEVTQTPSHQVTQMGQEVILRCVPISNHLYFYWYRQILGQKVEFLVSFYNNEISEKSEIFDDQFSVERPDGSNFTLKIRSTKLEDSAMYFCASSPMTGRDEQYFGPGTRLTVT.

A few counts support this clonotype. The V gene is TRBV1, the J gene TRBJ2-3; the table names TRBD2, a call not compared with the DNA. TRBV1 is shown as a pseudogene. The CDR3 has 17 residues. The CDR3 sequence: CTSSLRPSGGEGDTQYF. CDR3 DNA sequence: TGCACCAGCAGCCTTAGGCCGAGCGGGGGGGAGGGAGATACGCAGTATTTT.

The rearrangement joins TRBV28 to TRBJ2-4; TRBD2 might be the D (6 bases). Germline V gene lookup returns CDR1 MDHEN and CDR2 SYDVKM. V dropped 2 bases and J dropped 6 bases, with 8 bases sitting between them. The CDR3 sequence is 13 residues long. CDR3 bases: TGTGCCAGCAGTTTACAGGGAGGAAACATTCAGTACTTC. Its translation is CASSLQGGNIQYF.